This T cell receptor (beta chain) was identified during a study of T cell repertoires in ileal Crohn's disease. General study points: Endoscopic recurrence occurred in every patient whose clonality exceeded 26.8%.

V gave up 8 bases and J gave up 4 bases, with 15 bases separating them. CDR1 and CDR2 (germline): MRHNA, SNTAGT. The CDR3 runs 14 residues. TCRdb's copy holds only in-frame clones and misses some; the assay was immunoSEQ multiplex PCR. This table holds 15,000 to 20,000 clones, about 86% found once. The sample holds one count of this clone. Its antigen remains unidentified. This sequence originates from an adult with Crohn's disease. The sample comprised ileal tissue. The V and J genes are TRBV6-4 and TRBJ1-5; D gene ambiguous. In DNA form, the CDR3 reads TGTGCCAGCCTCTTTGGCCCGGGGAATCAGCCCCAGCATTTT. This sequence encodes CASLFGPGNQPQHF.